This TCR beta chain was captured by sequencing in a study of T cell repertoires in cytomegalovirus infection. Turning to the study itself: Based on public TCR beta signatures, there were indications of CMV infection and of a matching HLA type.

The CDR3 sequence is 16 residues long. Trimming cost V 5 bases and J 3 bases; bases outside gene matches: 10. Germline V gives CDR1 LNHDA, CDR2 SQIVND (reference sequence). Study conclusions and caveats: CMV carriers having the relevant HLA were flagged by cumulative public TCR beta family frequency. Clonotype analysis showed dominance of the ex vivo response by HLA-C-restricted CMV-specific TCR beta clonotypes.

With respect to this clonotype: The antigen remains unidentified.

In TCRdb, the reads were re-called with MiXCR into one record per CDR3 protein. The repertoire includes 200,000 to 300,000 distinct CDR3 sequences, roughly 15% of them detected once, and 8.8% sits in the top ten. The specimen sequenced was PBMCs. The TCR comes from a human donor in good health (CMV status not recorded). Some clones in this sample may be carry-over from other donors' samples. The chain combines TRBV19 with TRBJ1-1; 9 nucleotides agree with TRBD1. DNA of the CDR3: TGTGCCAGTAGTGGACAGGGGAAAGGTTGGGACACTGAAGCTTTCTTT. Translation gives CASSGQGKGWDTEAFF.